This T cell receptor beta chain emerged from a study of blood T cell repertoires in COVID-19. In the study overall: PBMCs, B-cell-depleted T cells, or T cells were the source of the cDNA or gDNA that made up the material.

CDR1 is SGHRS and CDR2 is YFSETQ in the germline V gene. There are 16 residues in the CDR3. J was trimmed by 0 bases and V by 3 bases; bases with no gene match: 9. Original handling: Amplifying reference gene primers gave estimates of nucleated cell counts. The protocol was immunoSEQ multiplex PCR, while the TCRdb copy is restricted to in-frame clones and leaves out a portion. The V and J calls and clone size were taken over from that table, and D and trimming were inferred from the DNA. This sample has approximately 300,000 clones, with roughly 91% found just once. This receptor was obtained from a middle-aged man with acute or convalescent COVID-19. The specimen sequenced was peripheral blood. V and J are TRBV5-1 and TRBJ2-7, with 7 positions matching TRBD2. Here the CDR3 reads CASSSWGRGDSYEQYF. As DNA, the CDR3 is TGCGCCAGCAGCTCTTGGGGCCGGGGGGACTCCTACGAGCAGTACTTC.